The 8 T cell receptor beta chains listed next were all sequenced from one sample in a study of blood T cells in healthy people across ages. For the second PCR, which ran for about 7 to 11 cycles, a sample-barcoded 5' primer and a J-beta primer mix were used. Using its own MiXCR run on the 5' RACE reads, TCRdb lists one record per CDR3 protein. In the table there are about 1.5 million distinct CDR3 sequences, 35% to 45% of which are singletons. The specimen was blood. The origin of the receptors is a woman aged 18-29 years in good health.

There are a few counts of this clonotype. DNA of the CDR3: TGTGCCAGCAGCCGACCCCGGCTGGGGTACTATGGCTACACCTTC. Protein: CASSRPRLGYYGYTF. The V and J genes are TRBV7-9 and TRBJ1-2; D remains unclear. This CDR3 contains 15 residues. Per the germline V gene, CDR1 is SEHNR and CDR2 is FQNEAQ (reference sequence). V was shortened by 5 bases and J by 3 bases, with 16 bases between the two germline ends.

The chain couples TRBV12-3 or TRBV12-4 to TRBJ2-7, with D perhaps TRBD1 or TRBD2 (5 bases each). V was pared by 4 bases and J by 4 bases, with 23 bases between. The CDR3 has 17 amino acids. The chain's CDR3 is CASSSNSVARGSYEQYF. In DNA, the CDR3 is TGTGCCAGCAGTTCCAATTCAGTTGCGAGGGGATCATACGAGCAGTACTTC.

This clonotype was detected a few times. This chain links TRBV27 with TRBJ2-1, with 9 positions matching TRBD2. Germline V gene sequence: CDR1 MNHEY, CDR2 SMNVEV (reference sequence). J gave up 6 bases and V 1 base, and 4 bases lay outside the gene matches. CDR3 length equals 15 residues. The CDR3 DNA is TGTGCCAGCAGTTTATGGGGCGGGGGGGCCAATGAGCAGTTCTTC. This gives the protein CASSLWGGGANEQFF.

Only a few counts were recorded for this clonotype. The rearrangement uses TRBV5-1 and TRBJ2-5; D is perhaps TRBD1 (6 bases). Germline CDR1 and CDR2: SGHRS and YFSETQ. The ends were cut back, 4 bases at V and 3 bases at J, with 19 bases in the middle. The CDR3 sequence is 16 residues long. The CDR3 is CASSIQQGPSEETQYF. The CDR3 nucleotides read TGCGCCAGCAGCATACAACAGGGTCCCTCTGAAGAGACCCAGTACTTC.

CDR3 nucleotides: TGTGCCACCAGCAATCACCGGGGTATGTCGCCAATACTGCCGGACTCTAGCACAGATACGCAGTATTTT. This encodes CATSNHRGMSPILPDSSTDTQYF. The rearrangement links TRBV15 to TRBJ2-3; tentative D call: TRBD2 (5 bases). V lost 4 bases to trimming and J lost 0 bases, with 35 bases between them. The CDR3 sequence is 23 residues long. Germline-derived CDR1 and CDR2 are LNHNV and YYDKDF (reference sequence).

This rearrangement joins TRBV6-5 to TRBJ2-7; 7 nucleotides align to TRBD1. The CDR3 has 15 residues. Germline lookup yields CDR1 MNHEY and CDR2 SVGAGI. J gave up 4 bases and V 4 bases, and 10 bases lay outside the gene matches. As DNA, the CDR3 is TGTGCCAGCAGTTCATACGCTGACAGGGATTACGAGCAGTACTTC. Encoded protein: CASSSYADRDYEQYF.

J is TRBJ2-7 and V is TRBV4-3; a weak D match, TRBD2 (5 bases). The CDR3 covers 15 residues. Germline CDR1 LGHNA, CDR2 YSLEER. V lost 0 bases, J lost 3 bases, and 12 bases lay in between. CDR3 bases: TGCGCCAGCAGCCAAGATTCCAGAGGACTCTACGAGCAGTACTTC. Translation gives CASSQDSRGLYEQYF.

This rearrangement joins TRBV20-1 to TRBJ2-7; D is unclear. This CDR3 comprises 15 residues. Germline V CDR1 and CDR2: DFQATT, SNEGSKA (reference sequence). The ends were cut back, 0 bases at V and 3 bases at J, with 15 bases in the middle. In DNA form, the CDR3 reads TGCAGTGCTAGAGATGGCCTAAACCCCTTCTACGAGCAGTACTTC. Its protein product is CSARDGLNPFYEQYF.